These 9 T cell receptor delta chains were sequenced from one sample in a study of TRDV2 sequences in healthy donors. TCRdb processed the PCR reads again with the CATT caller. The data show thousands of delta-chain clones, around 63% seen once. Material for sequencing was Vd2+ gamma-delta T cells from blood. These receptors were taken from a human donor in good health.

The chain links TRDV2 to TRDJ1; 7 bases match TRDD3. Germline CDR1 is GEAIGNYY and CDR2 is EKD. V gave up 0 bases and J gave up 0 bases; unmatched junction bases: 6. The CDR3 is 16 amino acids. The CDR3 loop reads CACDTLGAAYTDKLIF. The CDR3 DNA follows: TGTGCCTGTGACACCCTGGGGGCCGCATACACCGATAAACTCATCTTT.

This clone was found a few times. The chain carries TRDV2 and TRDJ3, with 7 bases that match TRDD3. The germline CDR1 and CDR2 sequences are GEAIGNYY and EKD. V lost 0 bases and J lost 0; bases outside the gene matches: 13. The CDR3 is made up of 21 amino acids. CDR3 sequence (DNA): TGTGCCTGTGACACCGCGGGGCTGGGGGCTGTAACCTCCTGGGACACCCGACAGATGTTTTTC. Translated: CACDTAGLGAVTSWDTRQMFF.

This rearrangement joins TRDV2 to TRDJ1; TRDD3 matches 9 bases. The ends lost 3 bases at V and 0 bases at J; junction bases unmatched: 13. Germline lookup yields CDR1 GEAIGNYY and CDR2 EKD. This CDR3 contains 18 residues. CDR3 loop: CACDGIVGAGGYTDKLIF. In DNA form, the CDR3 reads TGTGCCTGTGACGGAATCGTCGGGGCTGGGGGATACACCGATAAACTCATCTTT.

This clone was seen more than once but under ten times. V and J are TRDV2 and TRDJ1; 13 positions agree with TRDD3. CDR3 length equals 18 residues. Germline assignment: CDR1 GEAIGNYY and CDR2 EKD. The ends lost 0 bases at V and 0 bases at J; junction bases unmatched: 6. The CDR3: CACDTLLGDTQYTDKLIF. DNA of the CDR3: TGTGCCTGTGACACCCTACTGGGGGATACGCAGTACACCGATAAACTCATCTTT.

V gene TRDV2 combines with J gene TRDJ1; 8 bases fit TRDD3. The CDR3 totals 15 residues. The germline V gene encodes CDR1 GEAIGNYY and CDR2 EKD. Trimming cost V 3 bases and J 0 bases; bases outside gene matches: 5. This chain's CDR3 is CACDPLGAYTDKLIF. In DNA form, the CDR3 reads TGTGCCTGTGACCCACTGGGGGCCTACACCGATAAACTCATCTTT.

This clone was detected only a few times. The V and J genes are TRDV2 and TRDJ1; the D gene is possibly TRDD3 (6 bases). Per germline, CDR1 GEAIGNYY and CDR2 EKD. Trimming left V 1 base short and J 0 bases short, with 20 bases between. This CDR3 spans 18 amino acids. CDR3 DNA: TGTGCCTGTGACACTTTGGGGGCTATACCCGAGTACACCGATAAACTCATCTTT. This gives the protein CACDTLGAIPEYTDKLIF.

This chain connects TRDV2 to TRDJ1; TRDD3 matches at 8 bases. The CDR3 totals 17 residues. With 0 bases clipped from V and 2 bases from J, the junction kept 10 bases outside the gene matches. Germline V gene lookup returns CDR1 GEAIGNYY and CDR2 EKD. The CDR3 sequence: CACDTLTTGGGTDKLIF. In nucleotides, the CDR3 is TGTGCCTGTGACACCCTCACAACTGGGGGGGGAACCGATAAACTCATCTTT.

This rearrangement joins TRDV2 to TRDJ3; 12 bases are shared with TRDD3. This CDR3 comprises 19 residues. The V segment lost 3 bases and the J segment 0 bases; nucleotides outside the gene matches: 5. The germline CDR1 and CDR2 sequences are GEAIGNYY and EKD. The CDR3 DNA follows: TGTGCCTGTGACGCCTGGGGGATACGTAGCTCCTGGGACACCCGACAGATGTTTTTC. Translation: CACDAWGIRSSWDTRQMFF.

The chain employs TRDV2 and TRDJ1; 11 bases line up with TRDD3. V lost 1 base to trimming and J lost 1 base; unmatched junction nucleotides: 10. The germline CDR1 and CDR2 sequences are GEAIGNYY and EKD. The CDR3 totals 18 residues. The DNA for the CDR3 is TGTGCCTGTGACACACTACGTACTGGGGGATATTCCACCGATAAACTCATCTTT. Protein product: CACDTLRTGGYSTDKLIF.